This T cell receptor beta chain was sequenced for a study of CD8+ T cells in alopecia areata. Described treatment: oral pan-JAK inhibitor, 5-10 mg twice daily. cDNA prepared by RNA extraction and subsequent reverse transcription served as the template for sequencing. The protocol was immunoSEQ multiplex PCR, while the TCRdb copy is restricted to in-frame clones and leaves out a portion. The profile shows about 190,000 clones, roughly three fifths of them singletons. Germline assignment: CDR1 LNHNV and CDR2 YYDKDF (reference sequence). This CDR3 is 14 amino acids long. V was shortened by 3 bases and J by 4 bases, with 12 bases between the two germline ends.

The sample was CD4+ T cells sorted from blood, taken at week 4, from a patient treated with tofacitinib. The chain recombines TRBV15 with TRBJ2-5; D may be TRBD1 (6 bases). This TCR derives from a human donor with alopecia areata. CDR3 protein: CATSRGAKGETQYF. CDR3 bases: TGTGCCACCAGCAGGGGGGCGAAGGGAGAGACCCAGTACTTC.